One sample yielded the 27 T cell receptor beta chains listed below, sequenced in a study of blood T cell repertoires in COVID-19. Sequencing was performed with immunoSEQ multiplex PCR; in TCRdb, only in-frame clones are kept and a portion is missing. The data show over 250,000 clones, around 89% seen once. The material sequenced was PBMCs or T cells enriched from blood (not recorded which). The receptor source for this set is a man aged 35-49 years who had recovered from COVID-19.

This clone was picked up one time. The CDR3 DNA reads as TGTGCCAGCAGCCGGGACTTGCCCGGGGATGAGCAGTTCTTC. Its translation is CASSRDLPGDEQFF. The chain employs TRBV7-3 and TRBJ2-1, with D possibly TRBD2 on 6 matching bases. CDR3 length equals 14 residues. Per the germline V gene, CDR1 is SGHTA and CDR2 is FQGTGA. V lost 5 bases, J lost 8 bases, and 16 bases lay in between.

V gene TRBV6-5 combines with J gene TRBJ2-7; 7 nucleotides align to TRBD1. V lost 8 bases to trimming and J lost 2 bases; unmatched junction nucleotides: 12. Germline CDR1 is MNHEY and CDR2 is SVGAGI. The CDR3 has 15 residues. The CDR3 region has the DNA TGTGCCAGCGGGCAACAGGGGCTAATACCCTACGAGCAGTACTTC. It translates to CASGQQGLIPYEQYF.

CDR3 loop: CASSEMPGGSYEQYF. The CDR3 nucleotides are TGTGCCAGCAGCGAGATGCCCGGGGGTTCCTACGAGCAGTACTTC. The gene calls are TRBV9 and TRBJ2-7; possibly TRBD2 for D (6 bases). CDR1 SGDLS and CDR2 YYNGEE come from the germline V gene. The CDR3 loop spans 15 amino acids. V was clipped by 3 bases and J by 1 base, with 14 bases between them.

This clone has only one observation. The V and J genes are TRBV5-1 and TRBJ2-2, with D unresolved. The CDR3 is 17 residues long. The V end lost 4 bases, the J end lost 2 bases, and 18 bases lay between the germline ends. CDR1 and CDR2 from the germline V gene are SGHRS and YFSETQ. As DNA, the CDR3 is TGCGCCAGCAGCGACCCCGGCGGCATCGGTAACACCGGGGAGCTGTTTTTT. This codes for CASSDPGGIGNTGELFF.

V is TRBV7-3 and J is TRBJ1-1; possibly TRBD1 for D (5 bases). The CDR3 is 13 amino acids. CDR1 SGHTA and CDR2 FQGTGA come from the germline V gene. V lost 1 base and J lost 7, with 10 bases in between. In DNA form, the CDR3 reads TGTGCCAGCAGCTTAATGGGGGGAAATGAAGCTTTCTTT. As protein: CASSLMGGNEAFF.

The rearrangement links TRBV6-1 to TRBJ2-7; D is undetermined. Germline V CDR1 and CDR2: MNHNS, SASEGT. The CDR3 has 12 residues. V lost 3 bases, J lost 6 bases, and 9 bases lay in between. This CDR3 is CASSELRSEQYF. In DNA form, the CDR3 reads TGTGCCAGCAGTGAGCTCAGATCCGAGCAGTACTTC.

This clone has just one count. The chain uses TRBV19 and TRBJ1-5, with D perhaps matching TRBD1 (5 bases). Germline-derived CDR1 and CDR2 are LNHDA and SQIVND (reference sequence). Trimming took 7 bases from V and 2 from J, leaving 12 bases between them. The CDR3 contains 14 residues. The CDR3 DNA reads TGTGCCAGTAAGGGGATTGGACGCAATCAGCCCCAGCATTTT. This translates into CASKGIGRNQPQHF.

This chain links TRBV9 with TRBJ2-5; 8 bases line up with TRBD1. Trimming at V came to 4 bases and at J to 5 bases, leaving 13 bases not matched to a gene. The CDR3 runs to 16 residues. Germline values: CDR1 SGDLS, CDR2 YYNGEE. The CDR3 sequence: CASSPGAAGGRETQYF. Written as DNA, the CDR3 is TGTGCCAGCAGCCCCGGGGCGGCAGGGGGCCGGGAGACCCAGTACTTC.

This sequence joins TRBV2 and TRBJ1-1; D is possibly TRBD1 (5 bases). CDR1 is SNHLY and CDR2 is FYNNEI in the germline V gene. V lost 6 bases, J lost 1 base, and 9 bases lay in between. The CDR3 has 13 amino acids. The CDR3 sequence is CASSRQTNTEAFF. Written as DNA, the CDR3 is TGTGCCAGCAGCAGACAGACGAACACTGAAGCTTTCTTT.

The J gene is TRBJ2-3, the V gene TRBV5-1; D may be TRBD1 (6 bases). Germline CDR1 and CDR2: SGHRS and YFSETQ. The germline V and J ends were trimmed by 0 bases and 8 bases, with 22 bases remaining between them. This CDR3 comprises 17 residues. CDR3 in DNA: TGCGCCAGCAGCTTGGGGCCACTAGTAGGGGGTAGGGTTACGCAGTATTTT. Protein sequence: CASSLGPLVGGRVTQYF.

The rearrangement links TRBV11-2 to TRBJ1-2; the D gene is possibly TRBD1 (6 bases). The germline CDR1 and CDR2 sequences are SGHAT and FQNNGV. The CDR3 length is 16 residues. The ends were cut back, 1 base at V and 0 bases at J, with 12 bases in the middle. The CDR3 coding sequence is TGTGCCAGCAGCTTAGCTGCACAGGGAGCTAACTATGGCTACACCTTC. Protein sequence: CASSLAAQGANYGYTF.

V is TRBV5-1 and J is TRBJ2-1; 12 positions agree with TRBD2. After removal of 3 bases from V and 8 bases from J, the junction contained 9 bases not matched to a gene. The CDR3 contains 16 residues. Germline CDR1 and CDR2: SGHRS and YFSETQ. In DNA, the CDR3 is TGCGCCAGCAGCTCCCCCGTACTAGCGGGAGGTCATGAGCAGTTCTTC. Its protein is CASSSPVLAGGHEQFF. Variable domain in full (rest from reference TRBV5-1 and TRBJ2-1): KAGVTQTPRYLIKTRGQQVTLSCSPISGHRSVSWYQQTPGQGLQFLFEYFSETQRNKGNFPGRFSGRQFSNSRSEMNVSTLELGDSALYLCASSSPVLAGGHEQFFGPGTRLTVL.

DNA for the CDR3: TGTGCCAGCAGCTATACAGGGGTCTACAATGAGCAGTTCTTC. It encodes CASSYTGVYNEQFF. The V and J genes are TRBV5-6 and TRBJ2-1; 7 bases fit TRBD1. This CDR3 contains 14 residues. The junction had 3 bases not matched to a gene; V was cut back by 3 bases and J by 3 bases. Germline V gives CDR1 SGHDT, CDR2 YYEEEE.

About this clone: Compared with germline, one end of the junction differs, possibly owing to a read error. J is TRBJ2-7 and V is TRBV6-4, with 8 nucleotides matching TRBD1. The germline V gene encodes CDR1 MRHNA and CDR2 SNTAGT. This CDR3 region has 17 residues. The CDR3 DNA sequence: TGTGCCAGCAGTGTCAGACGATCACCTTTACTCAGGACAGGGACCGTCTTC. Its protein is CASSVRRSPLLRTGTVF.

The rearrangement uses TRBV5-6 and TRBJ1-2; D gene uncertain. V was pared by 0 bases and J by 1 base, with 13 bases between. CDR3 size: 16 residues. Germline V CDR1 and CDR2: SGHDT, YYEEEE. The CDR3 loop reads CASSLVEGYSNYGYTF. DNA for the CDR3: TGTGCCAGCAGCTTGGTTGAGGGTTACAGTAACTATGGCTACACCTTC.

This chain joins TRBV7-2 and TRBJ2-1, with D unclear. V gave up 5 bases and J gave up 6 bases, with 11 bases separating them. CDR3 length: 13 amino acids. Germline CDR1 reads SGHTA; CDR2 reads FQGNSA. The CDR3 DNA is TGTGCCAGCAGCACTGTGGAGCCCAATGAGCAGTTCTTC. Protein sequence: CASSTVEPNEQFF.

The V gene is TRBV18, the J gene TRBJ2-3; 7 bases map to TRBD1. Germline values: CDR1 KGHSH, CDR2 LQKENI. J gave up 5 bases and V 2 bases, and 7 bases lay outside the gene matches. This CDR3 region has 15 residues. The CDR3 reads CASSPEGQQRDTQYF. CDR3 coding DNA: TGTGCCAGCTCACCAGAGGGACAGCAAAGAGATACGCAGTATTTT.

This rearrangement joins TRBV11-2 to TRBJ1-1, with D possibly matching TRBD1 (6 bases). CDR3 length: 15 amino acids. Germline V CDR1 and CDR2: SGHAT, FQNNGV. Deletions cut 1 base from V and 2 bases from J, with 11 bases between. The CDR3 DNA follows: TGTGCCAGCAGCTTAGGTCCAGGGACAAACACTGAAGCTTTCTTT. This sequence encodes CASSLGPGTNTEAFF.

The V gene is TRBV10-1, the J gene TRBJ2-3; D possibly corresponds to TRBD1 (6 bases). Germline V gene sequence: CDR1 WNHNN, CDR2 SYGVQD (reference sequence). This CDR3 contains 16 residues. The ends were cut back, 3 bases at V and 1 base at J, with 14 bases in the middle. This chain's CDR3 is CASSETSGVGTDTQYF. CDR3 coding DNA: TGCGCCAGCAGTGAAACATCAGGGGTTGGCACAGATACGCAGTATTTT.

V usage is TRBV5-6 and J usage is TRBJ2-1, with D possibly matching TRBD2 (6 bases). Germline-derived CDR1 and CDR2 are SGHDT and YYEEEE. The CDR3 consists of 15 residues. Trimming took off 2 bases at V and 3 bases at J, with 12 bases between the two ends. The CDR3 reads CASSFGSGLYNEQFF. The CDR3 DNA sequence: TGTGCCAGCAGCTTCGGTAGCGGACTCTACAATGAGCAGTTCTTC.

The chain is built from TRBV5-1 and TRBJ1-1, with a weak D call TRBD1 (6 bases). The germline V gene encodes CDR1 SGHRS and CDR2 YFSETQ. V shed 0 bases and J shed 11 bases, with 20 bases lying between them. The CDR3 runs to 15 residues. The CDR3, as DNA: TGCGCCAGCAGCTTGGCCCAGGGGACAAAAGGTGGGGCTTTCTTT. Translation gives CASSLAQGTKGGAFF.

This rearrangement joins TRBV27 to TRBJ2-1, with 14 nucleotides matching TRBD2. The trim removed 1 base at V and 3 bases at J, leaving 8 bases unmatched. The length of the CDR3 is 19 residues. Germline assignment: CDR1 MNHEY and CDR2 SMNVEV (reference sequence). CDR3 loop: CASSLWTGTSGRDYNEQFF. In DNA form, the CDR3 reads TGTGCCAGCAGTTTATGGACCGGGACTAGCGGGAGAGACTACAATGAGCAGTTCTTC.

Only a few counts were recorded for this clone. J is TRBJ1-2 and V is TRBV5-4; no definite D call. V was pared by 4 bases and J by 0 bases, with 10 bases between. The CDR3 extends over 14 amino acids. The germline gives CDR1 SGHNT, CDR2 YYREEE (reference sequence). CDR3 protein: CASSPTDSNYGYTF. The CDR3 nucleotides are TGTGCCAGCAGCCCTACAGATTCTAACTATGGCTACACCTTC.

This chain joins TRBV27 and TRBJ2-1; 7 nucleotides match TRBD1. The V and J ends lost 6 bases and 0 bases, in that order; junction bases with no gene match: 8. Germline V gene sequence: CDR1 MNHEY, CDR2 SMNVEV (reference sequence). The CDR3 runs 16 residues. For the CDR3, the DNA is TGTGCCAGCAGGCACGGGACAGACAGCTCCTACAATGAGCAGTTCTTC. Protein sequence: CASRHGTDSSYNEQFF.

The J gene is TRBJ1-2, the V gene TRBV19; D gene ambiguous. The CDR3 is 14 amino acids. Trimming took 3 bases from V and 7 from J, leaving 15 bases between them. The germline gives CDR1 LNHDA, CDR2 SQIVND (reference sequence). The CDR3 loop reads CASSIQEGSGGYTF. The CDR3 coding sequence is TGTGCCAGTAGTATTCAAGAGGGATCGGGTGGCTACACCTTC.

The CDR3, as DNA: TGTGCCAGCAGTTTATCCAGGGGCTATGGCTACACCTTC. It is translated as CASSLSRGYGYTF. The rearrangement joins TRBV27 to TRBJ1-2; possibly TRBD1 for D (6 bases). Germline loops: CDR1 MNHEY, CDR2 SMNVEV (reference sequence). Trimming removed 0 bases from V and 4 bases from J, with 6 bases in between. The CDR3 has 13 residues.

The rearrangement links TRBV3-1 (or the pseudogene TRBV3-2) to TRBJ2-7; the match to TRBD2 covers 7 bases. This CDR3 spans 16 amino acids. The trim removed 0 bases at V and 0 bases at J, leaving 5 bases unmatched. The germline V gene encodes CDR1 LGHDT and CDR2 YNNKEL (reference sequence). This CDR3 is CASSQDRAGSSYEQYF. In DNA, the CDR3 is TGTGCCAGCAGCCAAGATCGAGCGGGGAGCTCCTACGAGCAGTACTTC.